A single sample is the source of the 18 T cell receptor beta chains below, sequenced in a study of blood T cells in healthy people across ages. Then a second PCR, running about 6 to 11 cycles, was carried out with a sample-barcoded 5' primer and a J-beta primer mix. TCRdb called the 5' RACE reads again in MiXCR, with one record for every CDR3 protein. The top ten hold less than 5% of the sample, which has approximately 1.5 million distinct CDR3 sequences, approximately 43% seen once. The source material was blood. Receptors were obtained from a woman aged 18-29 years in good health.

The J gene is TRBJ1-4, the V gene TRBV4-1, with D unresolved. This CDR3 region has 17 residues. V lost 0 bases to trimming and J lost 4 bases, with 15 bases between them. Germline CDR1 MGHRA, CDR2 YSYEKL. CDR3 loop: CASSQDYGTYYNEKLFF. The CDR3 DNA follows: TGCGCCAGCAGCCAAGACTATGGAACTTACTATAATGAAAAACTGTTTTTT.

The DNA for the CDR3 is TGTGCCAGCATCGAACGGGGAAGAGCCACCGGGGAGCTGTTTTTT. Amino acids: CASIERGRATGELFF. V usage is TRBV13 and J usage is TRBJ2-2, with D perhaps TRBD2 (5 bases). The germline V gene encodes CDR1 PRHDT and CDR2 FYEKMQ (reference sequence). V was pared by 7 bases and J by 4 bases, with 16 bases between. The CDR3 loop spans 15 amino acids.

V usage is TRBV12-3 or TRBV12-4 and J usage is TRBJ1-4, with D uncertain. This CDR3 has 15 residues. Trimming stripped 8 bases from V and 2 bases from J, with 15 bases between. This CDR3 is CASSRLGLTNEKLFF. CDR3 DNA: TGTGCCAGCTCTCGGCTAGGGCTGACTAATGAAAAACTGTTTTTT.

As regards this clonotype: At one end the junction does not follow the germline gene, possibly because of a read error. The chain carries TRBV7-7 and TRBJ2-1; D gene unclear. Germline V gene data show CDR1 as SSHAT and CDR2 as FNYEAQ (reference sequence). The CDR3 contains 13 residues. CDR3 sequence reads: CASSHDEANEQFF. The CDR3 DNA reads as TGTGCTAGCAGTCATGACGAGGCAAATGAGCAGTTCTTC.

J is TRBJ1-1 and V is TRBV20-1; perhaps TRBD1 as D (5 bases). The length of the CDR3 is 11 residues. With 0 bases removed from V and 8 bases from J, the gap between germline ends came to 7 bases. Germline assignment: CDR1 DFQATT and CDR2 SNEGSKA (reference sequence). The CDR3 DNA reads TGCAGTGCTAGAGATCGGACAGAAGCTTTCTTT. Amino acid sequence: CSARDRTEAFF.

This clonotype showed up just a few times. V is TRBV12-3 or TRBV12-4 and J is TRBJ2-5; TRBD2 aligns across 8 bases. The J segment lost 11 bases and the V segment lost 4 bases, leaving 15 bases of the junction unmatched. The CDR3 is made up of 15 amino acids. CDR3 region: CASSYGTRAIDEQYF. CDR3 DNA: TGTGCCAGCAGTTACGGGACTAGAGCAATCGATGAGCAGTACTTC.

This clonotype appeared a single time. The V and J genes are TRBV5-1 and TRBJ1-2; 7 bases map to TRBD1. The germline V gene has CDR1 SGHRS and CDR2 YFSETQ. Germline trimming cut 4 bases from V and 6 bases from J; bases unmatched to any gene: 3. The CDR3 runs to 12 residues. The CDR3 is CASSTGQDGYTF. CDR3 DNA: TGCGCCAGCAGCACAGGACAGGATGGCTACACCTTC.

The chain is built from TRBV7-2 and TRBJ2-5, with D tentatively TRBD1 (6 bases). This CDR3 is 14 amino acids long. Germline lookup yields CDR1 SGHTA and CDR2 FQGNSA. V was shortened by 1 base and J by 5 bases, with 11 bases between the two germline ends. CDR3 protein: CASSLGAQGETQYF. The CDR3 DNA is TGTGCCAGCAGCTTAGGGGCACAGGGCGAGACCCAGTACTTC.

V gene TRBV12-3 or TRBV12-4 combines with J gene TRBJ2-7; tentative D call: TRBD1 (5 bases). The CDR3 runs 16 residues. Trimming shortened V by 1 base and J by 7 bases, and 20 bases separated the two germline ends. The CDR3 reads CASSLGQMGSYNEQYF. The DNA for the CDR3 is TGTGCCAGCAGTTTAGGACAGATGGGCTCCTACAATGAGCAGTACTTC.

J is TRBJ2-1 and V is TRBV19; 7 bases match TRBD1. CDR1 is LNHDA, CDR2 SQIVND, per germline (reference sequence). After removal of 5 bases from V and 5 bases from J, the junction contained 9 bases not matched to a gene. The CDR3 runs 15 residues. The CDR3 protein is CASSLFSTGDNEQFF. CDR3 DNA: TGTGCCAGTAGTCTCTTTTCTACAGGGGACAATGAGCAGTTCTTC.

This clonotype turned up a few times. The DNA for the CDR3 is TGTGCCAGCAGCGTCCTCGGGCTACCCTACGAGCAGTACTTC. Protein sequence: CASSVLGLPYEQYF. The chain recombines TRBV9 with TRBJ2-7; D not certain. Germline V gene sequence: CDR1 SGDLS, CDR2 YYNGEE. With 2 bases removed from V and 2 bases from J, the gap between germline ends came to 11 bases. The CDR3 is 14 amino acids.

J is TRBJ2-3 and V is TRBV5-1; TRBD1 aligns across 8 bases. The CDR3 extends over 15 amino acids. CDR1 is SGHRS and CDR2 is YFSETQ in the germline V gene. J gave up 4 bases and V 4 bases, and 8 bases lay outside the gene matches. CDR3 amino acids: CASSGTTGVADTQYF. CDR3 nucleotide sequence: TGCGCCAGCAGCGGTACGACAGGGGTGGCAGATACGCAGTATTTT.

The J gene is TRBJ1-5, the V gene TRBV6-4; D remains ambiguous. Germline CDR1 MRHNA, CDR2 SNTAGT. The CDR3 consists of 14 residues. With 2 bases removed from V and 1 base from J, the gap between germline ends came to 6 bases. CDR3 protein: CASSDRASNQPQHF. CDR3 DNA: TGTGCCAGCAGTGACAGGGCAAGCAATCAGCCCCAGCATTTT.

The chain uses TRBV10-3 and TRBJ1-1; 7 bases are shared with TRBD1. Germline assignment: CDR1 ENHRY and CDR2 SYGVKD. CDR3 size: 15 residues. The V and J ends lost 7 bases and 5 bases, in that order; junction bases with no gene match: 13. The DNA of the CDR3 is TGTGCCATCAAAGAGAACGACAGGGTTGGGACTGAAGCTTTCTTT. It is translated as CAIKENDRVGTEAFF.

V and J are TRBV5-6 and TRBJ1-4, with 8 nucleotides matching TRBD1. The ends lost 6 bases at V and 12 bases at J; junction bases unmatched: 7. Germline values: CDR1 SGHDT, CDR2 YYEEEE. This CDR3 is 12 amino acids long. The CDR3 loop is CASTFQDRELFF. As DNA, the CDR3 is TGTGCCAGCACCTTTCAGGACAGGGAACTGTTTTTT.

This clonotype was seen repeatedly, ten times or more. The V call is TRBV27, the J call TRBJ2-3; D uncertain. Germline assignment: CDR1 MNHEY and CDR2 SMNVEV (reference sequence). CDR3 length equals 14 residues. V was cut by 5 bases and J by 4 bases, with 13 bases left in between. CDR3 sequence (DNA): TGTGCCAGCAGTCCCTACAGTAGTTCAGATACGCAGTATTTT. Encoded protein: CASSPYSSSDTQYF.

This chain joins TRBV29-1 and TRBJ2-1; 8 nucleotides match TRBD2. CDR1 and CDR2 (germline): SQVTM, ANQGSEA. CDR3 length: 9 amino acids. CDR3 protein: CLTSDEQFF. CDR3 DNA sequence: TGCTTGACTAGCGATGAGCAGTTCTTC.

The CDR3 nucleotides read TGCAGCGTTGAGCTCCGGGTGGAGACCCAGTACTTC. Residues: CSVELRVETQYF. The chain has TRBV29-1 and TRBJ2-5, with D uncertain. V lost 3 bases and J 5 bases, leaving 10 bases between the germline ends. Germline lookup yields CDR1 SQVTM and CDR2 ANQGSEA. This CDR3 is built from 12 residues.